The source of this T cell receptor beta chain is a study of vaccination and CD4 T cells after COVID-19. About the research overall: SARS-CoV-2, HCoV-NL63, HCoV-OC43 and HCoV-229E supplied the overlapping spike peptides used to stimulate cells.

Cultured CD4+ T cell DNA underwent sequencing with the Oncomine TCR Beta short-read assay. Extraction of genomic DNA was performed on cultured CD4+ T cells. Each CDR3 protein is one row after TCRdb ran MiXCR on the PCR reads. Of 8,000 to 10,000 distinct CDR3 sequences in the sample, more than 25% were seen once. Trimming at V came to 6 bases and at J to 3 bases, leaving 13 bases not matched to a gene. The germline V gene encodes CDR1 DFQATT and CDR2 SNEGSKA (reference sequence). The CDR3 is made up of 15 amino acids. Treatment described: roughly ten-day PBMC culture with coronavirus spike peptide pools or control peptides (ViraFEST assay). Collection of the unexposed donor's CD4+ T cells took place before the COVID-19 pandemic (2011-2018). With peptide pools, ViraFEST first expanded antigen-specific T cells and afterwards sequenced their TCRs. Each well received fewer than 2.5 million PBMCs, cultured with 10 IU/ml IL-2 and 10 ug/ml peptide pools.

In regard to this clonotype: Its antigen is not known.

The chain has TRBV20-1 and TRBJ2-5; 7 bases match TRBD1. This TCR was sampled from a human donor in good health. Specimen: CD4+ T cells from blood, cultured in vitro. The CDR3 loop reads CSASLRAQGKETQYF. In DNA form, the CDR3 reads TGCAGTGCCAGCCTCCGGGCACAGGGGAAAGAGACCCAGTACTTC.